This T cell receptor beta chain emerged from a study of blood T cell repertoires in COVID-19. Overall study: Material from acute and convalescent COVID-19 was sourced from the United States, Italy and Spain. The analysed material was cDNA or gDNA that came from T cells, B-cell-depleted T cells, or PBMCs.

Using immunoSEQ multiplex PCR, the repertoire was profiled, and TCRdb retains in-frame clones only, with some absent. This table holds tens of thousands of clones, roughly 89% found once. The sample consisted of peripheral blood. This TCR was sampled from a woman of 80 years or more with active or convalescent COVID-19.

CDR3 sequence: CASSYSIPIGYSGYTF. The CDR3 bases are TGTGCCAGCAGTTACTCTATCCCGATCGGTTATTCTGGCTACACCTTC. The V call is TRBV6-5, the J call TRBJ1-2, with D unclear. V shed 0 bases and J shed 7 bases, with 18 bases lying between them. CDR1 MNHEY and CDR2 SVGAGI come from the germline V gene. The length of the CDR3 is 16 residues.